These 23 T cell receptor beta chains originate from one sample sequenced in a study of CD8 T cells in ankylosing spondylitis. TCRdb re-analysed the 5' RACE reads in MiXCR, keeping a single row per CDR3 protein. The sample holds around 130,000 distinct CDR3 sequences; around 9.7% are singletons and the top ten take approximately 3.3%. Sequenced: blood, either unsorted or a sorted T cell fraction (not recorded which). These receptors originate from a male donor with ankylosing spondylitis or in good health (not recorded which).

This clonotype was seen a few times. V usage is TRBV9 and J usage is TRBJ1-2; D uncertain. The CDR3 extends over 16 amino acids. V was shortened by 4 bases and J by 0 bases, with 16 bases between the two germline ends. Germline lookup yields CDR1 SGDLS and CDR2 YYNGEE. The CDR3 bases are TGTGCCAGCAGCCCTAGCGTCGGGAGAGCTAACTATGGCTACACCTTC. The encoded protein is CASSPSVGRANYGYTF. Combining the CDR3 with reference TRBV9 and TRBJ1-2 gives the whole variable domain DSGVTQTPKHLITATGQRVTLRCSPRSGDLSVYWYQQSLDQGLQFLIQYYNGEERAKGNILERFSAQQFPDLHSELNLSSLELGDSALYFCASSPSVGRANYGYTFGSGTRLTVV.

This clonotype occurred many times. This rearrangement joins TRBV20-1 to TRBJ1-4; D may be TRBD1 (5 bases). Trimming shortened V by 5 bases and J by 7 bases, and 23 bases separated the two germline ends. CDR1 is DFQATT and CDR2 is SNEGSKA in the germline V gene (reference sequence). The CDR3 contains 16 residues. CDR3: CSAGSGLGTFGEKLFF. Written as DNA, the CDR3 is TGCAGTGCTGGCTCGGGGCTGGGGACCTTTGGTGAAAAACTGTTTTTT.

The rearrangement joins TRBV20-1 to TRBJ1-1; possibly TRBD1 for D (6 bases). Germline V gene lookup returns CDR1 DFQATT and CDR2 SNEGSKA (reference sequence). The CDR3 consists of 14 residues. Between the trimmed V and J ends, which lost 5 bases and 0 bases, there was a span of 13 bases. DNA of the CDR3: TGCAGTGCTGGAAGGGGACACTTGAACACTGAAGCTTTCTTT. Protein: CSAGRGHLNTEAFF.

This clonotype was seen ten or more times. The chain is built from TRBV18 and TRBJ1-4; D is possibly TRBD1 (6 bases). CDR3 length: 14 residues. Germline V gene lookup returns CDR1 KGHSH and CDR2 LQKENI. Trimming cost V 0 bases and J 8 bases, with 10 bases left between them. The CDR3 region is CASSPPSGEEKLFF. The CDR3 DNA reads as TGTGCCAGCTCACCACCGTCAGGGGAGGAAAAACTGTTTTTT.

This clonotype was counted only a few times. The V gene is TRBV7-2, the J gene TRBJ2-5, with a tentative D call TRBD1 (5 bases). V was cut by 0 bases and J by 7 bases, with 12 bases left in between. Looked up from germline, CDR1 is SGHTA and CDR2 is FQGNSA. The CDR3 loop spans 14 amino acids. This chain's CDR3 is CASSLALAQGTQYF. The CDR3 DNA sequence: TGTGCCAGCAGCTTAGCCCTGGCCCAGGGGACCCAGTACTTC.

This clonotype was seen many times. The chain joins TRBV20-1 to TRBJ2-5; no reliable D call. Looked up from germline, CDR1 is DFQATT and CDR2 is SNEGSKA (reference sequence). Trimming removed 4 bases at V and 0 bases at J, with 9 bases between. The CDR3 has 13 amino acids. The CDR3 bases are TGCAGTGCTAAACGACAAAACCAAGAGACCCAGTACTTC. Translated, it gives CSAKRQNQETQYF.

This clonotype came up many times. The chain employs TRBV12-3 or TRBV12-4 and TRBJ2-7; 10 nucleotides align to TRBD2. Unmatched junction bases numbered 3, after V lost 6 bases and J lost 1 base. The CDR3 length is 14 residues. This CDR3 reads CASSPLAGSYEQYF. CDR3 in DNA: TGTGCCAGCAGCCCACTAGCGGGATCCTACGAGCAGTACTTC.

This clonotype was picked up many times. This rearrangement joins TRBV7-3 to TRBJ1-3; D not certain. The CDR3 runs 19 residues. Germline-derived CDR1 and CDR2 are SGHTA and FQGTGA. V gave up 2 bases and J gave up 0 bases, with 20 bases separating them. The CDR3 DNA sequence: TGTGCCAGCAGCTTATACGGGCCCCACGACGGCCTCTCTGGAAACACCATATATTTT. Translation gives CASSLYGPHDGLSGNTIYF.

The V gene is TRBV20-1, the J gene TRBJ2-7; TRBD1 matches 7 bases. Germline V gives CDR1 DFQATT, CDR2 SNEGSKA (reference sequence). The CDR3 runs to 13 residues. V lost 6 bases, J lost 2 bases, and 7 bases stayed unmatched. CDR3 in amino acids: CSAEKGATYEQYF. CDR3 DNA sequence: TGCAGTGCCGAGAAGGGGGCAACCTACGAGCAGTACTTC.

A note on this clonotype: This could be a read error, since a much larger clone is one nucleotide away. The chain combines TRBV5-1 with TRBJ2-1; D gene ambiguous. The germline gives CDR1 SGHRS, CDR2 YFSETQ. CDR3 length: 14 amino acids. The DNA of the CDR3 is TGCGCCACCAGCTTAAGGACGAGTGACAATGAGCAGTTCTTC. It translates to CATSLRTSDNEQFF.

This clonotype appeared a few times. The V and J genes are TRBV28 and TRBJ2-1; no clear D. The V gene's germline CDR1 is MDHEN and CDR2 SYDVKM. CDR3 size: 15 residues. The V and J ends lost 3 bases and 5 bases respectively, with 14 bases between them. The CDR3 region is CASSFRPNQDNEQFF. The DNA of the CDR3 is TGTGCCAGCAGTTTCAGGCCAAACCAAGACAATGAGCAGTTCTTC.

Many counts were recorded for this clonotype. The rearrangement links TRBV20-1 to TRBJ2-1; 14 positions agree with TRBD2. This CDR3 spans 17 amino acids. V dropped 6 bases and J dropped 3; count of bases not matched to a gene: 10. The germline CDR1 and CDR2 sequences are DFQATT and SNEGSKA (reference sequence). The CDR3: CSANPGLAGVDYNEQFF. CDR3 coding DNA: TGCAGTGCAAACCCGGGACTAGCGGGAGTAGACTACAATGAGCAGTTCTTC.

The table lists this clonotype with many counts. The chain uses TRBV20-1 and TRBJ2-5, with 11 bases fitting TRBD2. The junction had 7 bases not matched to a gene; V was cut back by 5 bases and J by 5 bases. Germline V gives CDR1 DFQATT, CDR2 SNEGSKA (reference sequence). CDR3 length equals 14 residues. CDR3 residues: CSAPTSGSWETQYF. The CDR3 DNA follows: TGCAGTGCTCCTACTAGCGGGAGTTGGGAGACCCAGTACTTC.

This clonotype was detected many times. This sequence joins TRBV20-1 and TRBJ1-2; 7 bases match TRBD1. Per germline, CDR1 DFQATT and CDR2 SNEGSKA (reference sequence). Trimming removed 7 bases from V and 10 bases from J; junction bases left unmatched: 12. The CDR3 runs to 12 residues. The CDR3 region is CSELDRDLNYTF. CDR3 coding DNA: TGCAGTGAGTTAGACAGGGATTTGAACTACACCTTC.

Note on this clonotype: It may be a read error: a sequence one base away is much more abundant. CDR3 nucleotides: TGCTGTGCTAGAGATCTAACGGGACAGAGTTATAAGGGGCAGTACTTC. It translates to CCARDLTGQSYKGQYF. J is TRBJ2-7 and V is TRBV20-1; 7 positions match TRBD1. CDR3 size: 16 residues. Looked up from germline, CDR1 is DFQATT and CDR2 is SNEGSKA (reference sequence).

This clonotype was observed many times. This chain links TRBV12-3 or TRBV12-4 with TRBJ2-3; D uncertain. This CDR3 has 12 residues. V lost 8 bases and J lost 2, with 8 bases in between. The CDR3 bases are TGTGCCAGCGCTTTTGCCACAGATACGCAGTATTTT. Residues: CASAFATDTQYF.

There are many counts of this clonotype. V usage is TRBV12-3 or TRBV12-4 and J usage is TRBJ1-5; 12 nucleotides match TRBD1. This CDR3 is 17 amino acids long. Trimming removed 5 bases from V and 0 bases from J; junction bases left unmatched: 5. The CDR3 here is CASSGDRGLYSNQPQHF. CDR3 sequence (DNA): TGTGCCAGCAGTGGGGACAGGGGGCTTTATAGCAATCAGCCCCAGCATTTT.

This clonotype was seen repeatedly, ten times or more. V usage is TRBV18 and J usage is TRBJ2-5; D call uncertain. Germline lookup yields CDR1 KGHSH and CDR2 LQKENI. The CDR3 totals 13 residues. Trimming cost V 4 bases and J 5 bases, with 11 bases left between them. The CDR3 region is CASSLSIGETQYF. CDR3 DNA: TGTGCCAGCTCACTAAGCATCGGGGAGACCCAGTACTTC.

This clonotype was picked up many times. V is TRBV20-1 and J is TRBJ2-7, with D perhaps assigned TRBD1 or TRBD2 (5 bases each). Trimming stripped 5 bases from V and 4 bases from J, with 18 bases between. Germline CDR1 reads DFQATT; CDR2 reads SNEGSKA (reference sequence). The CDR3 length is 14 residues. CDR3 bases: TGCAGTGCTCCTAAATGGGGGATTGGATACGAGCAGTACTTC. Translated, it gives CSAPKWGIGYEQYF.

In this sample, this clonotype turned up many times. The rearrangement joins TRBV5-7 to TRBJ2-7; D is possibly TRBD2 (5 bases). TRBV5-7 is an ORF; its function is uncertain. The CDR3 has 17 residues. V was pared by 4 bases and J by 7 bases, with 27 bases between. The CDR3 spells CASSIGVATWRTGEQYF. CDR3 bases: TGTGCCAGCAGCATCGGGGTAGCGACCTGGAGGACGGGGGAGCAGTACTTC.

This clonotype was seen many times. The chain couples TRBV12-3 or TRBV12-4 to TRBJ2-1; 9 bases map to TRBD2. The CDR3 has 14 amino acids. Unmatched junction bases numbered 5, after V lost 9 bases and J lost 2 bases. CDR3 protein: CASTSSGTYNEQFF. Written as DNA, the CDR3 is TGTGCCAGTACCTCTAGCGGGACCTACAATGAGCAGTTCTTC.

At least ten counts were recorded for this clonotype. The chain joins TRBV7-3 to TRBJ1-1; TRBD1 aligns across 7 bases. Germline CDR1 SGHTA, CDR2 FQGTGA. CDR3 length: 12 residues. With 5 bases clipped from V and 6 bases from J, the junction kept 3 bases outside the gene matches. For the CDR3, the DNA is TGTGCCAGCAGCCAAACAGGGGCTGAAGCTTTCTTT. Translating gives CASSQTGAEAFF.

The gene calls are TRBV5-5 and TRBJ2-7, with D hard to call. Germline CDR1 is SGHKS and CDR2 is YYEKEE (reference sequence). V was clipped by 0 bases and J by 6 bases, with 13 bases between them. There are 14 residues in the CDR3. The CDR3: CASSLAGRSCEQYF. In DNA, the CDR3 is TGTGCCAGCAGCTTGGCCGGCCGCAGCTGCGAGCAGTACTTC.